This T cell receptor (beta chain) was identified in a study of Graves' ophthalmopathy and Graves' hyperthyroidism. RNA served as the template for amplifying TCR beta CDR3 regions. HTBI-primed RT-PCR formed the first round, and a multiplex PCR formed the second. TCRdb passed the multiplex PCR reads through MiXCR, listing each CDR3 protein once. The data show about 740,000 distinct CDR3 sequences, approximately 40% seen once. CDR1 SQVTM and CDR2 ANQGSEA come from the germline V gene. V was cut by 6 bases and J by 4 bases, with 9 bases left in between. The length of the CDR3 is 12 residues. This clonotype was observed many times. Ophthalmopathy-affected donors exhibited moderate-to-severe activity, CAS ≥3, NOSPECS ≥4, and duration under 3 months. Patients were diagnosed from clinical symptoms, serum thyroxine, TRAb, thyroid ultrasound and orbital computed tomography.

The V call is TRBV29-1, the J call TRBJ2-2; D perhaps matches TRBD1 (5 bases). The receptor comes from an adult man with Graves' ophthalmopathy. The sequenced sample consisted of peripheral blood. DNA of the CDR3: TGCAGCGTGACAGCAACCACCGGGGAGCTGTTTTTT. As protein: CSVTATTGELFF.